This is a list of T cell receptor beta chains from one sample in a study of cytomegalovirus exposure and HLA in healthy donors. Here immunoSEQ multiplex PCR was the method, and the copy in TCRdb shows in-frame clones only, minus some. The repertoire holds under 250,000 clones, with 80% to 90% as singletons. The sequenced sample consisted of PBMCs. Receptor source: a girl aged 2-10 years in good health and CMV-seronegative. The CDR3 runs from the conserved cysteine through the conserved F or W. The D gene is left open where the match is weak.

V gene	D gene	J gene	CDR3 length	CDR3 protein
TRBV19	.	TRBJ1-5	18	CASSIDLWTGGSNQPQHF
TRBV27	TRBD1	TRBJ2-7	15	CASSTPGTGVDEQYF
TRBV29-1	.	TRBJ2-1	10	CSVGANEQFF
TRBV11-3	TRBD2	TRBJ2-1	15	CASSFSGSSYNEQFF
TRBV30	.	TRBJ2-4	17	CAWSPIPAVLAKNIQYF
TRBV27	TRBD1	TRBJ1-1	13	CASRNRGNTEAFF
TRBV5-6	.	TRBJ1-5	17	CASSLRSRDQREQPQHF
TRBV5-1	.	TRBJ1-6	13	CASSLGSYSPLHF
TRBV19	.	TRBJ1-5	15	CASTGADRSNQPQHF
TRBV5-6	.	TRBJ2-1	15	CASSLGLASYNEQFF
TRBV7-3	.	TRBJ2-6	14	CASSLPAGANVLTF
TRBV5-1	TRBD1	TRBJ1-6	16	CASSLALQGTGSPLHF
TRBV15	.	TRBJ1-5	14	CATSRVSLNQPQHF
TRBV6-5	.	TRBJ2-5	14	CASSYSRWGETQYF
TRBV2	.	TRBJ2-5	15	CASSAGRVGQETQYF
TRBV11-3	TRBD2	TRBJ2-1	19	CASSLRGGTSGSAYNEQFF
TRBV6-1	.	TRBJ1-5	15	CASSEGRGRNQPQHF
TRBV7-9	.	TRBJ2-5	15	CSSSTYAGSQETQYF
TRBV6-5	.	TRBJ2-7	15	CASSYDSLRVYEQYF
TRBV9	TRBD1	TRBJ1-2	14	CASSVDQGEGGYTF
TRBV9	.	TRBJ2-3	19	CASSLAPRTNLKPTDTQYF
TRBV2	TRBD1	TRBJ1-1	15	CASTPQGQGNTEAFF
TRBV18	TRBD1	TRBJ1-1	15	CASSPGQGPYTEAFF
TRBV28	TRBD2	TRBJ2-3	15	CASSYVTSSTDTQYF
TRBV5-4	TRBD2	TRBJ2-2	16	CASSVTSGSIPGELFF
TRBV27	TRBD1	TRBJ2-1	14	CASSWGTGGNEQFF
TRBV2	.	TRBJ1-2	13	CASSVTREAGYTF
TRBV5-1	TRBD1	TRBJ1-2	17	CASSQPSVAGGNYGYTF
TRBV5-8	.	TRBJ2-4	16	CASSLKGTLAKNIQYF
TRBV5-1	TRBD2	TRBJ2-3	15	CASQTGRTSTDTQYF
TRBV15	.	TRBJ2-1	14	CATSRVTDYNEQFF
TRBV10-2	.	TRBJ2-1	14	CASTSGNSYNEQFF
TRBV5-1	TRBD1	TRBJ1-2	13	CASSVGQDYGYTF
TRBV2	TRBD2	TRBJ2-3	15	CASSELAGGGDTQYF
TRBV27	TRBD1	TRBJ2-5	15	CASSLLGQGSREQYF
TRBV6-6	.	TRBJ1-4	13	CASSYLIPGKLFF
TRBV5-1	.	TRBJ1-1	15	CASSPMTGAYFEAFF
TRBV2	TRBD2	TRBJ2-2	13	CASSEAGGVELFF
TRBV14	TRBD1	TRBJ1-3	15	CASSRDRLSGNTIYF
TRBV5-1	.	TRBJ2-7	15	CASSLAGYGGKEQYF
TRBV15	.	TRBJ1-1	16	CATSRGGGYGNTEAFF
TRBV5-1	.	TRBJ1-1	14	CASSLGGGGTEAFF
TRBV19	.	TRBJ1-5	12	CASRQLYQPQHF
TRBV12-5	TRBD1	TRBJ2-3	14	CASGLPGQENTQYF
TRBV19	.	TRBJ1-5	15	CASSGGRLSNQPQHF
TRBV7-9	.	TRBJ2-7	13	CASSLTGFYEQYF
TRBV2	.	TRBJ2-3	15	CASRGGTGSTDTQYF
TRBV10-3	TRBD2	TRBJ2-3	15	CAISQGLASGDTQYF
TRBV14	.	TRBJ1-2	11	CASSFNKGYTF
TRBV21-1	.	TRBJ2-5	16	CASSRHTQGGEETQYF
TRBV7-9	.	TRBJ2-7	12	CASSGRGYEQYF
TRBV6-1	TRBD1	TRBJ2-7	15	CASSERTGGFHEQYF
TRBV30	.	TRBJ1-5	13	CAWSSGVNQPQHF
TRBV2	.	TRBJ1-1	11	CASSSNRVAFF
TRBV5-6	TRBD2	TRBJ2-7	13	CASSLYGGDEQYF
TRBV27	TRBD2	TRBJ2-7	15	CASSLSRLAGGEQYF
TRBV2	.	TRBJ2-7	14	CASQLPDSSYEQYF
TRBV5-1	.	TRBJ1-5	14	CASSPGDSNQPQHF
TRBV11-3	TRBD2	TRBJ2-7	16	CASSLRGSGSSYEQYF